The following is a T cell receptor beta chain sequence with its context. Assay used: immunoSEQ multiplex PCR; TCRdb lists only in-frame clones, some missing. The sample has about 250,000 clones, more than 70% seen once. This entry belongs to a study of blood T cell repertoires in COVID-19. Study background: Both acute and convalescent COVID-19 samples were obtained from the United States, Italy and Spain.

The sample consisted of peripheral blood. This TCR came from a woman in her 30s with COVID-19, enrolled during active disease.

The CDR3 region has the DNA TGTGCCAGCAGTTACGGGAGTGGGGTGGAGTTCTTC. This gives the protein CASSYGSGVEFF. The V call is TRBV6-2 or TRBV6-3, the J call TRBJ2-1; a weak D match, TRBD2 (5 bases). The CDR3 has 12 residues. The germline gives CDR1 MNHEY, CDR2 SVGEGT. V shed 2 bases and J shed 14 bases, with 13 bases lying between them.